This T cell receptor (beta chain) is from a study of blood T cells in healthy people across ages. The study, taken as a whole, reports: Naive and antigen-experienced cells were not separated, limiting conclusive comparison. Age advanced and TCR beta diversity per million T cells fell, roughly linearly. Strong correlation existed between TCR beta diversity and naive T cell percentage.

The second PCR ran roughly 6 to 12 cycles with a sample-barcoded 5' primer and J-beta primers. A template-switch adaptor containing 12 random nucleotides labeled each cDNA molecule. TCRdb fed the 5' RACE reads into MiXCR, producing one record per CDR3 protein. The sample gives about 1.1 million distinct CDR3 sequences, 35% to 45% of which show up once; 13% is in the top ten. This clonotype came up once. The antigen is unknown. There are 14 residues in the CDR3. The germline V and J ends were trimmed by 5 bases and 11 bases, with 21 bases remaining between them. Germline V gives CDR1 SEHNR, CDR2 FQNEAQ (reference sequence).

The chain recombines TRBV7-9 with TRBJ2-5; maybe TRBD2 (6 bases). This sequence was found in a man younger than 30 in good health. Sequencing was performed on blood. DNA of the CDR3: TGTGCCAGCAGCATGCCGGGGGTGGGCAATGAGCAGTACTTC. It translates to CASSMPGVGNEQYF. Drawing the rest from reference TRBV7-9 and TRBJ2-5, the complete variable domain is DTGVSQNPRHKITKRGQNVTFRCDPISEHNRLYWYRQTLGQGPEFLTYFQNEAQLEKSRLLSDRFSAERPKGSFSTLEIQRTEQGDSAMYLCASSMPGVGNEQYFGPGTRLLVL.